The 15 T cell receptor beta chains listed next were all sequenced from one sample in a study of vaccination and CD4 T cells after COVID-19. Cultured CD4+ T cell DNA was sequenced using the Oncomine TCR Beta short-read assay. A single record per CDR3 protein comes from TCRdb applying MiXCR to the PCR reads. The sample holds around 5,700 distinct CDR3 sequences; roughly 70% are singletons and the top ten take 23%. Their antigen targets remain unknown. The sample's treatment: roughly 11-day PBMC culture with coronavirus spike peptide pools or control peptides (ViraFEST assay). Sequenced sample: CD4+ T cells from blood, cultured in vitro. The source is a human donor who had recovered from COVID-19.

This chain connects TRBV20-1 to TRBJ2-1, with D hard to call. V was pared by 3 bases and J by 4 bases, with 4 bases between. Germline CDR1 DFQATT, CDR2 SNEGSKA (reference sequence). The CDR3 is 11 amino acids. The CDR3 is CSARIYNEQFF. The DNA of the CDR3 is TGCAGTGCTAGGATTTACAATGAGCAGTTCTTC.

The rearrangement joins TRBV7-8 to TRBJ1-5; TRBD1 is a possible D gene (6 bases). Germline V gene lookup returns CDR1 SGHVS and CDR2 FQNEAQ. CDR3 size: 15 residues. Trimming left V 5 bases short and J 4 bases short, with 15 bases between. CDR3 residues: CASSTGTTENQPQHF. The CDR3 nucleotides are TGTGCCAGCAGCACAGGGACAACTGAGAATCAGCCCCAGCATTTT.

The V gene is TRBV7-9, the J gene TRBJ1-6, with unresolved D. Trimming took off 1 base at V and 12 bases at J, with 10 bases between the two ends. Germline assignment: CDR1 SEHNR and CDR2 FQNEAQ (reference sequence). The CDR3 is 13 amino acids. CDR3 sequence reads: CASSLESGGPLHF. CDR3 nucleotides: TGTGCCAGCAGCTTAGAAAGCGGCGGACCCCTCCACTTT.

Only one count was recorded for this clonotype. This chain joins TRBV28 and TRBJ2-7, with D possibly being TRBD1 (6 bases). V was clipped by 10 bases and J by 0 bases, with 19 bases between them. This CDR3 region has 15 residues. CDR1 is MDHEN, CDR2 SYDVKM, per germline. CDR3 residues: CATLPAQGSSYEQYF. CDR3 nucleotide sequence: TGTGCCACCCTGCCCGCACAGGGCAGCTCCTACGAGCAGTACTTC.

The chain recombines TRBV2 with TRBJ1-1; D is unclear. This CDR3 is 14 amino acids long. V was trimmed by 2 bases and J by 4 bases, leaving 11 bases between them. In germline, CDR1 is SNHLY, CDR2 FYNNEI. The DNA of the CDR3 is TGTGCCAGCAGTGAATTGAGGACGGGCACTGAAGCTTTCTTT. It translates to CASSELRTGTEAFF. Drawing the rest from reference TRBV2 and TRBJ1-1, the complete variable domain is EPEVTQTPSHQVTQMGQEVILRCVPISNHLYFYWYRQILGQKVEFLVSFYNNEISEKSEIFDDQFSVERPDGSNFTLKIRSTKLEDSAMYFCASSELRTGTEAFFGQGTRLTVV.

The chain recombines TRBV20-1 with TRBJ1-1, with D perhaps TRBD1 (5 bases). The CDR3 sequence is 12 residues long. From germline, CDR1 is DFQATT and CDR2 SNEGSKA (reference sequence). Trimming left V 3 bases short and J 10 bases short, with 15 bases between. Here the CDR3 reads CSASMGSGGAFF. DNA of the CDR3: TGCAGTGCTAGTATGGGTTCTGGGGGAGCTTTCTTT.

The gene calls are TRBV6-1 and TRBJ2-7, with no clear D. V was shortened by 5 bases and J by 4 bases, with 9 bases between the two germline ends. This CDR3 has 12 residues. Germline CDR1 MNHNS, CDR2 SASEGT. Here the CDR3 reads CASSLQSYEQYF. The CDR3 DNA follows: TGTGCCAGCAGTCTACAGTCGTACGAGCAGTACTTC.

This clonotype showed up just once. The rearrangement uses TRBV20-1 and TRBJ2-7; D gene unclear. The CDR3 is 10 amino acids. The germline gives CDR1 DFQATT, CDR2 SNEGSKA (reference sequence). The germline V and J ends were trimmed by 5 bases and 9 bases, with 11 bases remaining between them. The chain's CDR3 is CSAVSSRQYF. In nucleotides, the CDR3 is TGCAGTGCTGTTAGCAGCAGGCAGTACTTC.

This chain uses TRBV20-1 with TRBJ2-5, with 7 positions matching TRBD2. CDR1 is DFQATT, CDR2 SNEGSKA, per germline (reference sequence). The CDR3 has 15 amino acids. V gave up 6 bases and J gave up 2 bases; unmatched junction bases: 12. CDR3 sequence: CSAEVRGIKQETQYF. For the CDR3, the DNA is TGCAGTGCCGAGGTGCGGGGGATAAAACAAGAGACCCAGTACTTC.

This clonotype was counted once. The chain couples TRBV6-1 to TRBJ1-1; D is possibly TRBD1 (5 bases). This CDR3 is built from 15 residues. The V end lost 6 bases, the J end lost 8 bases, and 22 bases lay between the germline ends. Germline values: CDR1 MNHNS, CDR2 SASEGT. CDR3 amino acids: CASRRDEGYGGEAFF. CDR3 coding DNA: TGTGCCAGCAGGCGGGACGAAGGCTACGGGGGGGAAGCTTTCTTT.

By share of the sample, this clonotype is medium-sized. The V call is TRBV12-3 or TRBV12-4, the J call TRBJ1-6; TRBD1 matches 7 bases. The length of the CDR3 is 14 residues. The V gene end was trimmed by 2 bases and the J gene end by 9 bases; junction bases not matched to a gene: 4. The CDR3 loop reads CASSLSGQLSPLHF. In DNA form, the CDR3 reads TGTGCCAGCAGTTTATCGGGACAGCTTTCACCCCTCCACTTT.

This clonotype appeared once. The rearrangement joins TRBV6-1 to TRBJ1-2; the D is unclear. V shed 4 bases and J shed 8 bases, with 14 bases lying between them. The CDR3 totals 13 residues. Per the germline V gene, CDR1 is MNHNS and CDR2 is SASEGT. This CDR3 is CASSGGWEGGYTF. CDR3 sequence (DNA): TGTGCCAGCAGTGGAGGGTGGGAAGGAGGCTACACCTTC.

This clonotype occurred a few times. The chain is built from TRBV20-1 and TRBJ2-7; TRBD2 agrees at 9 bases. V shed 0 bases and J 1 base; nucleotides not matched to a gene: 4. The CDR3 extends over 15 amino acids. Germline assignment: CDR1 DFQATT and CDR2 SNEGSKA (reference sequence). The CDR3 here is CSARDPTSGSYEQYF. CDR3 bases: TGCAGTGCTAGAGATCCGACTAGCGGTTCCTACGAGCAGTACTTC.

This chain uses TRBV19 with TRBJ1-6; maybe TRBD1 (6 bases). CDR3 length: 14 residues. Germline assignment: CDR1 LNHDA and CDR2 SQIVND (reference sequence). Trimming took 4 bases from V and 5 from J, leaving 9 bases between them. CDR3 residues: CASSSRTDNSPLHF. As DNA, the CDR3 is TGTGCCAGTAGTAGCCGGACAGATAATTCACCCCTCCACTTT.

The V call is TRBV6-1, the J call TRBJ2-7; D remains unclear. CDR3 size: 13 residues. Deletions cut 6 bases from V and 4 bases from J, with 13 bases between. Per the germline V gene, CDR1 is MNHNS and CDR2 is SASEGT. The CDR3 sequence: CASSAPRGYEQYF. For the CDR3, the DNA is TGTGCCAGCAGCGCACCTCGCGGATACGAGCAGTACTTC.